These 18 T cell receptor beta chains were all obtained from the same sample, sequenced in a study of T cells in Graves' hyperthyroidism and ophthalmopathy. Researchers took RNA transcripts and amplified the TCR beta CDR3 regions from them. During a first-round RT-PCR of the TCR CDR3, the HTBI primer set was used. TCRdb re-called the multiplex PCR reads through MiXCR, storing one row per CDR3 protein. The table records under 450,000 distinct CDR3 sequences, about a sixth of them present only once. Sequencing was done on a sample of blood. The receptors here all came from a woman in her late teens or twenties with Graves' hyperthyroidism.

The rearrangement joins TRBV4-1 to TRBJ2-7; no clear D. Looked up from germline, CDR1 is MGHRA and CDR2 is YSYEKL. The ends were cut back, 3 bases at V and 6 bases at J, with 12 bases in the middle. The CDR3 runs to 13 residues. As DNA, the CDR3 is TGCGCCAGCAGCCATTTCCCCACAGTCGAGCAGTACTTC. Translating gives CASSHFPTVEQYF.

The chain is built from TRBV20-1 and TRBJ2-7, with a possible D match to TRBD1 (6 bases). The CDR3 covers 11 residues. V lost 3 bases and J lost 5, with 8 bases in between. Germline CDR1 DFQATT, CDR2 SNEGSKA (reference sequence). DNA of the CDR3: TGCAGTGCTAGTAGGGGGAACGAGCAGTACTTC. The encoded protein is CSASRGNEQYF.

The chain links TRBV29-1 to TRBJ2-7; weak D call: TRBD1 (5 bases). V was cut by 2 bases and J by 2 bases, with 7 bases left in between. CDR1 SQVTM and CDR2 ANQGSEA come from the germline V gene. The CDR3 covers 12 residues. The CDR3 loop is CSVEKGTYEQYF. Written as DNA, the CDR3 is TGCAGCGTTGAAAAGGGGACCTACGAGCAGTACTTC.

This clonotype was seen a few times. The chain uses TRBV9 and TRBJ1-1; D ambiguous. The CDR3 loop spans 14 amino acids. The V gene's germline CDR1 is SGDLS and CDR2 YYNGEE. The germline V and J ends were trimmed by 0 bases and 4 bases, with 10 bases remaining between them. The CDR3 is CASSVEDGRTEAFF. In DNA form, the CDR3 reads TGTGCCAGCAGCGTAGAGGACGGACGCACTGAAGCTTTCTTT.

The genes are TRBV20-1 and TRBJ1-5; tentative D call: TRBD1 (6 bases). V lost 3 bases to trimming and J lost 10 bases, with 16 bases between them. This CDR3 comprises 13 residues. CDR1 and CDR2 (germline): DFQATT, SNEGSKA (reference sequence). This CDR3 is CSASYRVVDPQHF. CDR3 nucleotides: TGCAGTGCTAGTTACAGGGTTGTTGATCCCCAGCATTTT.

This clonotype was seen a handful of times. This chain links TRBV7-9 with TRBJ1-3; no reliable D call. The V end lost 5 bases, the J end lost 2 bases, and 19 bases lay between the germline ends. This CDR3 region has 17 residues. Per germline, CDR1 SEHNR and CDR2 FQNEAQ (reference sequence). The chain's CDR3 is CASSPRLGNVPGNTIYF. The DNA for the CDR3 is TGTGCCAGCAGCCCTAGACTTGGTAACGTCCCTGGAAACACCATATATTTT.

This clonotype was counted many times. The CDR3 nucleotides are TGTGCCAGCGGGTACCCCGGTTCTGGAAACACCATATATTTT. The encoded protein is CASGYPGSGNTIYF. The chain links TRBV3-1 to TRBJ1-3; no reliable D call. The ends were cut back, 8 bases at V and 1 base at J, with 12 bases in the middle. Germline V gene data show CDR1 as LGHDT and CDR2 as YNNKEL (reference sequence). The CDR3 loop spans 14 amino acids.

At least ten counts were recorded for this clonotype. The chain is built from TRBV20-1 and TRBJ1-5; D not certain. The CDR3 is 11 amino acids. V dropped 4 bases and J dropped 7 bases, with 8 bases sitting between them. Germline V gene data show CDR1 as DFQATT and CDR2 as SNEGSKA (reference sequence). The CDR3 protein is CSAKGSQPQHF. The DNA for the CDR3 is TGCAGTGCTAAGGGTAGCCAGCCCCAGCATTTT.

This clonotype has a handful of counts. The chain recombines TRBV20-1 with TRBJ1-2, with D unclear. This CDR3 has 11 residues. CDR1 and CDR2 (germline): DFQATT, SNEGSKA (reference sequence). The V gene lost 4 bases and the J gene lost 6 bases, with 9 bases spanning the gap. CDR3 coding DNA: TGCAGTGCTACTCCCCAGGATGGCTACACCTTC. Amino acid sequence: CSATPQDGYTF.

This rearrangement joins TRBV5-1 to TRBJ1-1; D is possibly TRBD1 (5 bases). Looked up from germline, CDR1 is SGHRS and CDR2 is YFSETQ. The germline V and J ends were trimmed by 2 bases and 4 bases, with 15 bases remaining between them. The CDR3 is made up of 15 amino acids. CDR3 coding DNA: TGCGCCAGCAGCTTTCAGGCAGGGCCAACCACTGAAGCTTTCTTT. Residues: CASSFQAGPTTEAFF.

CDR3 coding DNA: TGCAGTGCTAGGATCGACCTCGGCGGTCAGCCCCAGCATTTT. Translated: CSARIDLGGQPQHF. The gene calls are TRBV20-1 and TRBJ1-5; D unclear. The germline CDR1 and CDR2 sequences are DFQATT and SNEGSKA (reference sequence). The CDR3 totals 14 residues. Trimming left V 3 bases short and J 6 bases short, with 15 bases between.

This clonotype appeared many times. CDR3 nucleotide sequence: TGTGCCAGCAGCCAACGAGACAACACTGAAGCTTTCTTT. This gives the protein CASSQRDNTEAFF. The chain links TRBV3-1 to TRBJ1-1; D uncertain. V shed 2 bases and J shed 2 bases, with 6 bases lying between them. This CDR3 is built from 13 residues. Germline V gene data show CDR1 as LGHDT and CDR2 as YNNKEL (reference sequence).

This clonotype occurred many times. This chain joins TRBV28 and TRBJ1-5; D remains unclear. Germline CDR1 reads MDHEN; CDR2 reads SYDVKM. With 1 base removed from V and 3 bases from J, the gap between germline ends came to 16 bases. CDR3 size: 17 residues. In DNA, the CDR3 is TGTGCCAGCAGTTTATCTATGAACAGAAGAGTCAATCAGCCCCAGCATTTT. Translation: CASSLSMNRRVNQPQHF. The full variable domain, in which reference TRBV28 and TRBJ1-5 provide the parts outside the CDR3, is DVKVTQSSRYLVKRTGEKVFLECVQDMDHENMFWYRQDPGLGLRLIYFSYDVKMKEKGDIPEGYSVSREKKERFSLILESASTNQTSMYLCASSLSMNRRVNQPQHFGDGTRLSIL.

This clonotype was detected ten times or more. The chain joins TRBV18 to TRBJ2-5; weak D call: TRBD1 (5 bases). This CDR3 has 13 amino acids. Germline V gene data show CDR1 as KGHSH and CDR2 as LQKENI. V lost 3 bases to trimming and J lost 3 bases, with 8 bases between them. The chain's CDR3 is CASSPGQKETQYF. The CDR3 DNA reads TGTGCCAGCTCACCGGGGCAGAAAGAGACCCAGTACTTC.

This clonotype has at least ten counts. The genes are TRBV7-2 and TRBJ2-5; 10 bases map to TRBD2. There are 15 residues in the CDR3. The germline gives CDR1 SGHTA, CDR2 FQGNSA. V lost 3 bases, J lost 5 bases, and 6 bases stayed unmatched. The CDR3 region is CASSLGSGRMETQYF. DNA of the CDR3: TGTGCCAGCAGCTTGGGTAGCGGGAGGATGGAGACCCAGTACTTC.

The chain carries TRBV14 and TRBJ1-6, with 7 bases that match TRBD1. This CDR3 has 15 residues. CDR1 is SGHDN and CDR2 is FVKESK in the germline V gene. V shed 1 base and J 10 bases; nucleotides not matched to a gene: 7. CDR3: CASSQGRGQGSPLHF. The CDR3, as DNA: TGTGCCAGCAGCCAAGGGAGGGGGCAAGGCTCACCCCTCCACTTT.

V usage is TRBV18 and J usage is TRBJ2-1; 12 nucleotides line up with TRBD1. After removal of 4 bases from V and 0 bases from J, the junction contained 10 bases not matched to a gene. This CDR3 is built from 19 residues. The V gene's germline CDR1 is KGHSH and CDR2 LQKENI. This CDR3 is CASSLRDGTGGASYNEQFF. The CDR3, as DNA: TGTGCCAGCTCACTTAGGGACGGGACAGGGGGCGCCTCCTACAATGAGCAGTTCTTC.

CDR3 coding DNA: TGCGCCAGCAGCTCTCCCACGGGACAGGGGAGTATCGCCGGGGAGCTGTTTTTT. It encodes CASSSPTGQGSIAGELFF. The chain has TRBV5-1 and TRBJ2-2; 10 nucleotides match TRBD1. The CDR3 runs 18 residues. V lost 3 bases to trimming and J lost 6 bases; unmatched junction nucleotides: 14. CDR1 SGHRS and CDR2 YFSETQ come from the germline V gene.